This TCR beta chain was profiled in a study of T cell repertoires in cytomegalovirus infection. Study-level information: Public TCR beta signatures were indicative of both CMV infection and a matching HLA type.

Findings of the study overall: Predominance within the ex vivo response was attributable to HLA-C-restricted CMV-specific TCR beta clonotypes. Carriage of CMV together with the relevant HLA was identifiable through cumulative public TCR beta family frequency.

Comments on this clonotype: Its antigen is as yet unknown.

Germline V gene lookup returns CDR1 MNHEY and CDR2 SVGEGT. Trimming cost V 0 bases and J 4 bases, with 13 bases left between them. This CDR3 has 15 residues. TCRdb re-derived calls from the reads in MiXCR, one entry per CDR3 protein. The sample includes some 230,000 distinct CDR3 sequences, about 20% seen only once; the top ten take 15% to 20%. This receptor was obtained from a human donor in good health (CMV status not recorded). Some clones in this sample may be carry-over from other donors' samples. V gene TRBV6-2 or TRBV6-3 combines with J gene TRBJ2-7; D not certain. Sequenced input: CD8+ T cells from PBMCs. The CDR3 bases are TGTGCCAGCAGTTACTCGAAAGAGGCCTCTTACGAGCAGTACTTC. Translating gives CASSYSKEASYEQYF.